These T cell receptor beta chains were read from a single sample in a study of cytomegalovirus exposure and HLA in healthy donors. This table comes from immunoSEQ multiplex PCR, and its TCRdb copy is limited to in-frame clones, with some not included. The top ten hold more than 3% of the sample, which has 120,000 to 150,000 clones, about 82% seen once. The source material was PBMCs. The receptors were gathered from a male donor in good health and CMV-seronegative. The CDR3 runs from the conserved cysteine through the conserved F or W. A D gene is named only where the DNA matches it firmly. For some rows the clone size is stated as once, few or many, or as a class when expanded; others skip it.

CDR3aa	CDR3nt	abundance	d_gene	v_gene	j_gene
CASSFRAGGNTGELFF	TGTGCCAGCAGTTTCCGCGCAGGGGGCAACACCGGGGAGCTGTTTTTT	few	TRBD1	TRBV27	TRBJ2-2
CAHRDSNQPQHF	TGTGCCCACAGGGATAGCAATCAGCCCCAGCATTTT	-	-	TRBV6-6	TRBJ1-5
CSALMGELFF	TGCAGCGCCCTAATGGGGGAGCTGTTTTTT	-	-	TRBV29-1	TRBJ2-2
CASSLYGDGYTF	TGTGCCAGCAGCTTATACGGGGATGGCTACACCTTC	once	-	TRBV7-9	TRBJ1-2
CASSGTSGAEAGELFF	TGTGCCAGCAGTGGGACTAGCGGAGCCGAGGCCGGGGAGCTGTTTTTT	many	TRBD2	TRBV6-4	TRBJ2-2
CASSLGRTSVISNEQFF	TGTGCCAGCAGCTTGGGGCGGACTAGTGTCATTTCGAATGAGCAGTTCTTC	-	TRBD2	TRBV5-8	TRBJ2-1
CASSEFGYNEQFF	TGTGCCAGCAGTGAATTCGGCTACAATGAGCAGTTCTTC	-	-	TRBV6-1	TRBJ2-1
CASSQHGGGGQFF	TGTGCCAGCAGCCAACATGGGGGCGGCGGGCAGTTCTTC	once	-	TRBV7-9	TRBJ2-1
CASRTGQSGDRQPQHF	TGTGCCAGCAGGACCGGACAGTCCGGGGATAGACAGCCCCAGCATTTT	-	-	TRBV2	TRBJ1-5
CASSHETTGFNYGYTF	TGCGCCAGCAGCCACGAGACGACAGGGTTCAACTATGGCTACACCTTC	-	TRBD1	TRBV4-3	TRBJ1-2
CASSPQGIANTGELFF	TGTGCCAGCAGCCCGCAGGGTATTGCGAACACCGGGGAGCTGTTTTTT	-	-	TRBV9	TRBJ2-2
CASSLALGTSSEQFF	TGTGCCAGCAGCTTGGCCTTGGGGACTAGTAGTGAGCAGTTCTTC	-	TRBD2	TRBV5-4	TRBJ2-1
CASSQGQGVVADTQYF	TGTGCCAGCAGCCAAGGACAGGGTGTCGTCGCAGATACGCAGTATTTT	-	TRBD1	TRBV25-1	TRBJ2-3
CASSLSSGQATYEQYF	TGTGCCAGCAGTTTATCCTCGGGACAGGCTACCTACGAGCAGTACTTC	-	TRBD1	TRBV27	TRBJ2-7
CASSAGTGDTGELFF	TGTGCCAGCAGCGCCGGGACAGGGGACACCGGGGAGCTGTTTTTT	-	TRBD1	TRBV6-4	TRBJ2-2
CASSGRTGDVQYF	TGTGCCAGCAGTGGGCGGACAGGGGACGTTCAGTACTTC	few	TRBD1	TRBV6-1	TRBJ2-4
CASSTYRTGGSYEQYF	TGTGCCAGCAGCACCTACCGTACCGGGGGGTCCTACGAGCAGTACTTC	-	TRBD2	TRBV9	TRBJ2-7
CASSQTWTSGLPYNEQFF	TGCGCCAGCAGCCAGACGTGGACTAGCGGGCTACCCTACAATGAGCAGTTCTTC	-	TRBD2	TRBV4-3	TRBJ2-1
CASSFGRGIYEQYF	TGTGCCAGCAGTTTCGGCAGGGGGATATACGAGCAGTACTTC	once	TRBD1	TRBV27	TRBJ2-7
CASSYGRGLYEQYF	TGTGCCAGCAGCTACGGCAGGGGGCTATACGAGCAGTACTTC	-	TRBD1	TRBV7-9	TRBJ2-7
CASSVGTGSTF	-	-	-	TRBV2	TRBJ1-2
CASSLPQGAAIYTGELFF	TGCGCCAGCAGCTTGCCCCAAGGAGCGGCCATTTACACCGGGGAGCTGTTTTTT	few	-	TRBV5-1	TRBJ2-2
CASSIAGDRAYNEQFF	TGTGCCAGCAGTATAGCGGGAGATAGGGCATACAATGAGCAGTTCTTC	few	TRBD2	TRBV28	TRBJ2-1
CASSQGQGGGYTF	TGCGCCAGCAGCCAGGGACAGGGAGGTGGCTACACCTTC	-	TRBD1	TRBV5-1	TRBJ1-2